These 13 T cell receptor beta chains share one sample of origin, sequenced in a study of siplizumab effects on memory and regulatory T cells. Using immunoSEQ multiplex PCR, the repertoire was profiled, and TCRdb retains in-frame clones only, with some absent. The sample has approximately 100,000 clones; roughly 95% are singletons. The specimen sequenced was non-Treg CD4+ T cells sorted from blood. These receptors were obtained from a human donor in good health.

The chain is built from TRBV5-1 and TRBJ2-2; D gene uncertain. Per the germline V gene, CDR1 is SGHRS and CDR2 is YFSETQ. This CDR3 region has 14 residues. Trimming left V 0 bases short and J 0 bases short, with 3 bases between. The CDR3 protein is CASSLAANTGELFF. For the CDR3, the DNA is TGCGCCAGCAGCTTGGCAGCGAACACCGGGGAGCTGTTTTTT.

DNA of the CDR3: TGTGCCAGTAGTAGGGGGACAGTGGCGAAACCGACCCAGTACTTC. It is translated as CASSRGTVAKPTQYF. This chain connects TRBV19 to TRBJ2-5, with 7 bases identical to TRBD1. V was pared by 4 bases and J by 7 bases, with 12 bases of the junction left unmatched. This CDR3 spans 15 amino acids. CDR1 is LNHDA, CDR2 SQIVND, per germline (reference sequence).

This sequence joins TRBV7-9 and TRBJ1-2, with 12 bases identical to TRBD1. The CDR3 is 18 residues long. Per the germline V gene, CDR1 is SEHNR and CDR2 is FQNEAQ (reference sequence). V was clipped by 2 bases and J by 2 bases; unmatched bases: 9. The CDR3 bases are TGTGCCAGCAGCTTAAGGCCGGGGACAGGGGGCGTCAACTATGGCTACACCTTC. Amino acids: CASSLRPGTGGVNYGYTF. Variable domain in full (rest from reference TRBV7-9 and TRBJ1-2): DTGVSQNPRHKITKRGQNVTFRCDPISEHNRLYWYRQTLGQGPEFLTYFQNEAQLEKSRLLSDRFSAERPKGSFSTLEIQRTEQGDSAMYLCASSLRPGTGGVNYGYTFGSGTRLTVV.

V usage is TRBV10-2 and J usage is TRBJ2-5; D gene uncertain. This CDR3 comprises 14 residues. CDR1 and CDR2 (germline): WSHSY, SAAADI. V dropped 4 bases and J dropped 2 bases, with 11 bases sitting between them. The CDR3 DNA reads as TGCGCCAGCAGTGTCATGCGAAATCAAGAGACCCAGTACTTC. Protein: CASSVMRNQETQYF.

The chain joins TRBV18 to TRBJ1-1; D is perhaps TRBD1 (5 bases). Germline loops: CDR1 KGHSH, CDR2 LQKENI. V was clipped by 2 bases and J by 0 bases, with 16 bases between them. This CDR3 region has 17 residues. DNA for the CDR3: TGTGCCAGCTCACCAACACCGGGGCCTTATATGAACACTGAAGCTTTCTTT. It is translated as CASSPTPGPYMNTEAFF.

J is TRBJ2-3 and V is TRBV7-9; D remains unclear. V was clipped by 3 bases and J by 1 base, with 2 bases between them. The CDR3 is 12 amino acids. Germline V gives CDR1 SEHNR, CDR2 FQNEAQ (reference sequence). The DNA for the CDR3 is TGTGCCAGCAGCTTTCGCACAGATACGCAGTATTTT. Its protein product is CASSFRTDTQYF.

The CDR3: CASSPGLASRETQYF. DNA for the CDR3: TGTGCCAGCAGCCCGGGACTAGCGTCACGGGAGACCCAGTACTTC. The chain employs TRBV6-5 and TRBJ2-5; TRBD2 matches at 10 bases. Germline lookup yields CDR1 MNHEY and CDR2 SVGAGI. V was clipped by 6 bases and J by 5 bases; unmatched bases: 9. The CDR3 is 15 amino acids.

This clone was observed a single time. J is TRBJ2-5 and V is TRBV29-1; 11 bases match TRBD2. Germline V gives CDR1 SQVTM, CDR2 ANQGSEA. V was clipped by 1 base and J by 0 bases; unmatched bases: 1. This CDR3 is built from 15 residues. The CDR3 sequence: CSVEGLAGYQETQYF. The CDR3 nucleotides read TGCAGCGTTGAAGGACTAGCGGGGTACCAAGAGACCCAGTACTTC.

CDR3 DNA sequence: TGTGCCAGCAGCTTAGCGGTGGGTCCCCAGCCCTACGAGCAGTACTTC. It codes for CASSLAVGPQPYEQYF. This chain connects TRBV7-9 to TRBJ2-7; D is unresolved. The CDR3 contains 16 residues. Germline CDR1 and CDR2: SEHNR and FQNEAQ (reference sequence). Trimming took off 0 bases at V and 2 bases at J, with 14 bases between the two ends.

The V and J genes are TRBV6-6 and TRBJ1-1; D is possibly TRBD1 (5 bases). V lost 7 bases to trimming and J lost 2 bases, with 17 bases between them. Germline V gene lookup returns CDR1 MNHNY and CDR2 SVGAGI (reference sequence). The CDR3 spans 15 residues. As DNA, the CDR3 is TGTGCCAGCACCCCAGTACAGGCTGGAAACACTGAAGCTTTCTTT. It is translated as CASTPVQAGNTEAFF.

This clone occurred once. The chain is built from TRBV5-1 and TRBJ1-3; the D gene is possibly TRBD1 (5 bases). V was clipped by 0 bases and J by 0 bases, with 13 bases between them. Germline assignment: CDR1 SGHRS and CDR2 YFSETQ. CDR3 size: 17 residues. The CDR3 is CASSLASTGISGNTIYF. CDR3 nucleotide sequence: TGCGCCAGCAGCTTGGCATCAACAGGCATCTCTGGAAACACCATATATTTT.

The chain couples TRBV29-1 to TRBJ1-1; no reliable D call. The germline V gene encodes CDR1 SQVTM and CDR2 ANQGSEA. The CDR3 spans 14 residues. V was clipped by 2 bases and J by 1 base, with 11 bases between them. CDR3 residues: CSVEYGTANTEAFF. The DNA of the CDR3 is TGCAGCGTTGAATACGGAACAGCGAACACTGAAGCTTTCTTT.

This chain connects TRBV5-1 to TRBJ2-5; 9 nucleotides match TRBD1. This CDR3 is 16 amino acids long. V shed 0 bases and J 5 bases; nucleotides not matched to a gene: 8. CDR1 and CDR2 (germline): SGHRS, YFSETQ. The chain's CDR3 is CASSLAGTGMGETQYF. The CDR3 coding sequence is TGCGCCAGCAGCTTGGCCGGGACAGGGATGGGGGAGACCCAGTACTTC.